A single sample gave rise to the 13 T cell receptor beta chains below, sequenced in a study of cytomegalovirus exposure and HLA in healthy donors. TCRdb keeps only in-frame clones here, not all; method: immunoSEQ multiplex PCR. The sample lists around 70,000 clones, 85% to 95% occurring once. The specimen sequenced was PBMCs. Every receptor here comes from a man aged 18 to 29 in good health and CMV-seropositive.

The chain links TRBV19 to TRBJ2-7, with TRBD2 matching 10 bases. V lost 4 bases to trimming and J lost 3 bases; unmatched junction nucleotides: 3. CDR1 and CDR2 (germline): LNHDA, SQIVND (reference sequence). The CDR3 runs 14 residues. CDR3 sequence reads: CASSTRLAGYEQYF. Written as DNA, the CDR3 is TGTGCCAGTAGTACCAGACTAGCGGGCTACGAGCAGTACTTC.

V is TRBV10-3 and J is TRBJ1-1; TRBD1 aligns across 9 bases. The trim removed 9 bases at V and 0 bases at J, leaving 5 bases unmatched. Looked up from germline, CDR1 is ENHRY and CDR2 is SYGVKD. The CDR3 runs to 14 residues. As DNA, the CDR3 is TGTGCCATACGGGGGGACAGGGTGAACACTGAAGCTTTCTTT. Protein product: CAIRGDRVNTEAFF.

This clone was detected once. The chain employs TRBV6-6 and TRBJ2-5, with 7 bases identical to TRBD2. Germline CDR1 and CDR2: MNHNY and SVGAGI (reference sequence). V lost 5 bases, J lost 5 bases, and 2 bases stayed unmatched. The CDR3 is 12 residues long. CDR3 in amino acids: CASSSSGETQYF. The CDR3 coding sequence is TGTGCCAGCAGTAGTAGCGGGGAGACCCAGTACTTC.

This chain's CDR3 is CASHGTGAYEQYF. CDR3 bases: TGTGCCAGCCACGGGACAGGGGCCTACGAGCAGTACTTC. J is TRBJ2-7 and V is TRBV18; TRBD1 matches at 10 bases. With 8 bases clipped from V and 2 bases from J, the junction kept 3 bases outside the gene matches. CDR3 size: 13 residues. Germline V gene data show CDR1 as KGHSH and CDR2 as LQKENI.

V is TRBV2 and J is TRBJ1-1, with 9 bases that match TRBD1. Germline CDR1 SNHLY, CDR2 FYNNEI. The CDR3 runs 14 residues. V lost 7 bases, J lost 1 base, and 4 bases stayed unmatched. The CDR3: CASTRTGENTEAFF. CDR3 in DNA: TGTGCCAGCACCCGGACAGGGGAGAACACTGAAGCTTTCTTT.

This chain uses TRBV30 with TRBJ2-3; 10 bases are shared with TRBD1. The germline CDR1 and CDR2 sequences are GTSNPN and SVGIG (reference sequence). The ends lost 8 bases at V and 2 bases at J; junction bases unmatched: 4. There are 13 residues in the CDR3. CDR3 protein: CAGGTGATDTQYF. The DNA of the CDR3 is TGTGCCGGGGGGACAGGGGCCACAGATACGCAGTATTTT.

This chain connects TRBV30 to TRBJ1-1, with D tentatively TRBD1 (5 bases). The CDR3 sequence is 13 residues long. The ends were cut back, 3 bases at V and 0 bases at J, with 8 bases in the middle. Germline CDR1 is GTSNPN and CDR2 is SVGIG (reference sequence). DNA for the CDR3: TGTGCCTGGAGAGTACAGGTGAACACTGAAGCTTTCTTT. It is translated as CAWRVQVNTEAFF. Supplemented by reference TRBV30 and TRBJ1-1, the full variable domain reads SQTIHQWPATLVQPVGSPLSLECTVEGTSNPNLYWYRQAAGRGLQLLFYSVGIGQISSEVPQNLSASRPQDRQFILSSKKLLLSDSGFYLCAWRVQVNTEAFFGQGTRLTVV.

The V call is TRBV2, the J call TRBJ2-7; D may be TRBD1 (6 bases). Germline V gene data show CDR1 as SNHLY and CDR2 as FYNNEI. This CDR3 contains 13 residues. V gave up 4 bases and J gave up 2 bases, with 9 bases separating them. The CDR3 here is CASSVRTAYEQYF. CDR3 coding DNA: TGTGCCAGCAGTGTCCGGACAGCCTACGAGCAGTACTTC. Based on the CDR3 plus reference TRBV2 and TRBJ2-7, the full variable domain is EPEVTQTPSHQVTQMGQEVILRCVPISNHLYFYWYRQILGQKVEFLVSFYNNEISEKSEIFDDQFSVERPDGSNFTLKIRSTKLEDSAMYFCASSVRTAYEQYFGPGTRLTVT.

The V and J genes are TRBV27 and TRBJ2-1, with a tentative D call TRBD1 (5 bases). Trimming removed 0 bases from V and 1 base from J, with 7 bases in between. Germline V lookup: CDR1 MNHEY, CDR2 SMNVEV (reference sequence). The CDR3 runs 15 residues. CDR3 sequence (DNA): TGTGCCAGCAGTTTATCGCAGGGTTCCTACAATGAGCAGTTCTTC. Translation gives CASSLSQGSYNEQFF.

This rearrangement joins TRBV10-3 to TRBJ1-2, with 7 bases matching TRBD1. Losses at the gene ends were 3 bases for V and 4 bases for J; bases not matched to a gene: 5. Per germline, CDR1 ENHRY and CDR2 SYGVKD. CDR3 length: 14 amino acids. The CDR3 protein is CAISDLDRAYGYTF. The DNA for the CDR3 is TGTGCCATCAGTGACCTCGACAGGGCCTATGGCTACACCTTC.

This sequence joins TRBV13 and TRBJ1-3; D is ambiguous. In germline, CDR1 is PRHDT, CDR2 FYEKMQ (reference sequence). V shed 1 base and J shed 4 bases, with 11 bases lying between them. This CDR3 is built from 15 residues. CDR3 residues: CASSLEVGAGNTIYF. CDR3 nucleotides: TGTGCCAGCAGCTTAGAAGTGGGAGCCGGAAACACCATATATTTT.

The chain links TRBV28 to TRBJ1-2; maybe TRBD1 (5 bases). Trimming cost V 1 base and J 4 bases, with 10 bases left between them. CDR1 is MDHEN and CDR2 is SYDVKM in the germline V gene. The CDR3 is 14 amino acids. CDR3 loop: CASSLLAGIYGYTF. The CDR3, as DNA: TGTGCCAGCAGTTTATTGGCAGGGATCTATGGCTACACCTTC.

This sequence joins TRBV5-4 and TRBJ2-1; possible D gene TRBD2, 6 bases. CDR1 and CDR2 from the germline V gene are SGHNT and YYREEE (reference sequence). The length of the CDR3 is 13 residues. Trimming shortened V by 4 bases and J by 6 bases, and 11 bases separated the two germline ends. CDR3 in amino acids: CASSSGLTNEQFF. DNA of the CDR3: TGTGCCAGCAGCAGTGGACTAACCAATGAGCAGTTCTTC.